This record covers a single T cell receptor (beta chain). Its antigen is currently unknown. Trimming cost V 4 bases and J 4 bases, with 10 bases left between them. CDR3 length: 14 amino acids. The germline V gene has CDR1 SGHNT and CDR2 YENEEA. TCRdb's table, derived via immunoSEQ multiplex PCR, lists solely in-frame clones and lacks some. The sample consists of around 90,000 clones, approximately 90% of them appearing once. The data originate from a study of T cell responses to AZD1222 COVID-19 vaccine. Notes on the study in general: Distributed over spike, vaccine-associated CD4 TCRs predominated at 160-218 and 743-854. Baseline seropositivity characterized only a handful of AZD1222 recipients.

This clonotype was obtained from an adult in good health. The specimen comprised peripheral blood, sampled on day 0 of AZD1222 vaccination. This chain links TRBV11-3 with TRBJ2-2; TRBD2 is a possible D gene (5 bases). CDR3 DNA sequence: TGTGCCAGCAGCTCTACTAGATTCACCGGGGAGCTGTTTTTT. Its protein is CASSSTRFTGELFF.